This T cell receptor (beta chain) is drawn from a study of cytomegalovirus exposure and HLA in healthy donors. About the study: A prior analysis found roughly 110 million unique TCR beta sequences from 150 million to 200 million T cells. Findings and limits, study-wide: Productive status was seen about 90% or about 30% of the time for most TCR beta V segments in an earlier analysis.

V was clipped by 0 bases and J by 4 bases, with 11 bases between them. The germline V gene encodes CDR1 MRHNA and CDR2 SNTAGT. The CDR3 runs 15 residues. PCR amplification relied on 60 Vbeta primers (plus 13 Jbeta primers). Sequencing was performed with immunoSEQ multiplex PCR; in TCRdb, only in-frame clones are kept and a portion is missing. Found here are approximately 260,000 clones, roughly four fifths of them singletons; the top ten hold about 2%. As to this clone: Its target is not known.

Sequencing used PBMCs. This TCR derives from a woman in her 40s in good health and CMV-seropositive. The gene calls are TRBV6-4 and TRBJ2-3; maybe TRBD2 (5 bases). The CDR3 nucleotides read TGTGCCAGCAGTGACTCGGGCAGCGGCTCAGATACGCAGTATTTT. It codes for CASSDSGSGSDTQYF.